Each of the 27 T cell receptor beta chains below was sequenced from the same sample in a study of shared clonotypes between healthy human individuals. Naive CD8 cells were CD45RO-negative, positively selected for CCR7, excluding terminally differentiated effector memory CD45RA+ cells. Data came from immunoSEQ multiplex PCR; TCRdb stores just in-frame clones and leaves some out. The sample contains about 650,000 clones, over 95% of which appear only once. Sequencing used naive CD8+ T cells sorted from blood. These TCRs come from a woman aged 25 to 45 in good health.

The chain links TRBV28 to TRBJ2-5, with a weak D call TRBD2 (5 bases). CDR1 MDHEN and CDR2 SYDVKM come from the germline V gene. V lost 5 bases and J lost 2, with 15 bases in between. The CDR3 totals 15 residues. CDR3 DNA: TGTGCCAGCAGTCCGATAGGACTGTCGCAAGAGACCCAGTACTTC. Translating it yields CASSPIGLSQETQYF.

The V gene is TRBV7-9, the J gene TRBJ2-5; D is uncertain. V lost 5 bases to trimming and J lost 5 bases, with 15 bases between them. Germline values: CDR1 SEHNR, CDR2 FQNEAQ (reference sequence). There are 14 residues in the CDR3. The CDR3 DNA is TGTGCCAGCAGCGACCCACAAAGATTCGAGACCCAGTACTTC. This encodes CASSDPQRFETQYF.

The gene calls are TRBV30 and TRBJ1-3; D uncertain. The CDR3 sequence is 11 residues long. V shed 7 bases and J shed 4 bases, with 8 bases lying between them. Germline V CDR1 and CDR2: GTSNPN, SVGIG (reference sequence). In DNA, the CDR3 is TGTGCCTTCCCCCGGGGAAACACCATATATTTT. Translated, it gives CAFPRGNTIYF.

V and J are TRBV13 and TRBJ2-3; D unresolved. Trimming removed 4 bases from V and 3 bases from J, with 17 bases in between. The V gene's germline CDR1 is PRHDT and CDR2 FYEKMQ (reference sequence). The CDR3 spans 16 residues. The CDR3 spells CASSSPGIVTTDTQYF. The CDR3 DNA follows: TGTGCCAGCAGCTCGCCTGGAATTGTAACGACAGATACGCAGTATTTT.

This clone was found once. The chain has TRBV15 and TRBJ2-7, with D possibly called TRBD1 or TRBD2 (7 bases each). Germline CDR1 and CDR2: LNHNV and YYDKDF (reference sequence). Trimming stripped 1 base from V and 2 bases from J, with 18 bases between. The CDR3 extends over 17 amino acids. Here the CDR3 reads CATSRVNGGTEAYEQYF. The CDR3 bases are TGTGCCACCAGCAGAGTAAACGGGGGGACAGAAGCCTACGAGCAGTACTTC. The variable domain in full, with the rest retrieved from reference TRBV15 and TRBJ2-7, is DAMVIQNPRYQVTQFGKPVTLSCSQTLNHNVMYWYQQKSSQAPKLLFHYYDKDFNNEADTPDNFQSRRPNTSFCFLDIRSPGLGDTAMYLCATSRVNGGTEAYEQYFGPGTRLTVT.

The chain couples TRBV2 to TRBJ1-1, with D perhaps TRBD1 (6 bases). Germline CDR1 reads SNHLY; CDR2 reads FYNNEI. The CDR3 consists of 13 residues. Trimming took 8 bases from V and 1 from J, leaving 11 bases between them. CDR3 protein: CASGGQTNTEAFF. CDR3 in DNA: TGTGCCAGCGGCGGACAGACGAACACTGAAGCTTTCTTT.

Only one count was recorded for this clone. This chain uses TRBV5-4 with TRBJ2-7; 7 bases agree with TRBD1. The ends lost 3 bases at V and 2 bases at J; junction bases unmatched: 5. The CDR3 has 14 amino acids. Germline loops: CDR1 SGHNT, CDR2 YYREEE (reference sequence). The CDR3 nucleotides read TGTGCCAGCAGCTCGGGACAGTCCCCCTACGAGCAGTACTTC. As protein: CASSSGQSPYEQYF.

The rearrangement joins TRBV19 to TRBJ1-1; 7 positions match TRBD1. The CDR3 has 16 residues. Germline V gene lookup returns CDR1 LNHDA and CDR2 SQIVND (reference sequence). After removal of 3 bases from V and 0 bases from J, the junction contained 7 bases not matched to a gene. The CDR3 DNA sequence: TGTGCCAGTAGTATCGGGACAGAGAACATGAACACTGAAGCTTTCTTT. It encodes CASSIGTENMNTEAFF.

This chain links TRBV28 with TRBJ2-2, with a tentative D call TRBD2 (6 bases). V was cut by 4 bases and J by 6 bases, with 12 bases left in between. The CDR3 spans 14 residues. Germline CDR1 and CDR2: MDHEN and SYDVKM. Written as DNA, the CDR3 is TGTGCCAGCAGTTACCTCGCTAGCGCCGGGGAGCTGTTTTTT. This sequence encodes CASSYLASAGELFF.

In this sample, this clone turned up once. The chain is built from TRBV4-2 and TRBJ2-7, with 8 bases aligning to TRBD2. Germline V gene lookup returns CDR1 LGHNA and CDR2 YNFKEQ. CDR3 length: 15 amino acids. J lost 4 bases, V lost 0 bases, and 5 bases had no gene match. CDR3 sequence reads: CASSQEVTSEYEQYF. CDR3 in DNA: TGTGCCAGCAGCCAAGAGGTGACTAGCGAGTACGAGCAGTACTTC.

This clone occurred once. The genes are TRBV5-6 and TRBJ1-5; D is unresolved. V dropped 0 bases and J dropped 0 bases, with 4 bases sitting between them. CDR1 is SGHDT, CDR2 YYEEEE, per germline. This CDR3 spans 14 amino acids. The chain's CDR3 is CASSLVNSNQPQHF. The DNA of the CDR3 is TGTGCCAGCAGCTTGGTTAATAGCAATCAGCCCCAGCATTTT.

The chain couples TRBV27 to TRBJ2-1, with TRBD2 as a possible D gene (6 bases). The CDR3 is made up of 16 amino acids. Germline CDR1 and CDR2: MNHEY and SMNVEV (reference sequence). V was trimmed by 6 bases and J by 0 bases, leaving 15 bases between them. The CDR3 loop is CASRFSGKSSYNEQFF. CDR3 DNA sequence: TGTGCCAGCAGATTTAGCGGAAAGAGCTCCTACAATGAGCAGTTCTTC.

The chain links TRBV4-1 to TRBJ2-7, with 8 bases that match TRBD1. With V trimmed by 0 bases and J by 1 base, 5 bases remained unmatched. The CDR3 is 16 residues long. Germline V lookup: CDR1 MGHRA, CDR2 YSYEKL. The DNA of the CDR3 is TGCGCCAGCAGCCAAGATTTCCAGGGGGCGTCCTACGAGCAGTACTTC. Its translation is CASSQDFQGASYEQYF.

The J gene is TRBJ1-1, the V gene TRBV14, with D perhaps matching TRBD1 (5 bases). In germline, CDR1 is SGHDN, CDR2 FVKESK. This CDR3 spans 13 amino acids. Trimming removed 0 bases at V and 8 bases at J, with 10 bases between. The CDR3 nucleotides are TGTGCCAGCAGCCAAGATGGGGACGGAGAAGCTTTCTTT. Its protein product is CASSQDGDGEAFF.

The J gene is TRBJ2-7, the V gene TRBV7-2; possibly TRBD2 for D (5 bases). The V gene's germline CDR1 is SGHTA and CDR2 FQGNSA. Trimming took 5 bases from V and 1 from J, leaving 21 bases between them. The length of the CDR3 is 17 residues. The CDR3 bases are TGTGCCAGCAGCATCATTTGGTTCCGGGAACCGTCCTACGAGCAGTACTTC. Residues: CASSIIWFREPSYEQYF.

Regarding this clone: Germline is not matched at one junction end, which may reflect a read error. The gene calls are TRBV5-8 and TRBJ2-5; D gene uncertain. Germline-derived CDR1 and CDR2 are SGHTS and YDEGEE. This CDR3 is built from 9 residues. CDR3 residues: CASRFGADF. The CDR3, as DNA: TGTGCCAGCAGATTCGGTGCGGACTTC.

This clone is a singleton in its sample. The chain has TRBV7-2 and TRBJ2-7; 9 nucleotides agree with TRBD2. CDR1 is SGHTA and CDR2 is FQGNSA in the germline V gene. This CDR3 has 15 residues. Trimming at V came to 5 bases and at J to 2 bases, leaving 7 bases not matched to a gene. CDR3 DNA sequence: TGTGCCAGCAGCCTCGCGACTAGCGGCACCTACGAGCAGTACTTC. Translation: CASSLATSGTYEQYF.

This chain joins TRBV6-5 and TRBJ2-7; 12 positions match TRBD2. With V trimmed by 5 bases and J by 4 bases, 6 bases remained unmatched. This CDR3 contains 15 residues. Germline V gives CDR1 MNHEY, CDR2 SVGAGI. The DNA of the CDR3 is TGTGCCAGCAGTCCCCGACTAGCGGGAGTTTACGAGCAGTACTTC. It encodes CASSPRLAGVYEQYF.

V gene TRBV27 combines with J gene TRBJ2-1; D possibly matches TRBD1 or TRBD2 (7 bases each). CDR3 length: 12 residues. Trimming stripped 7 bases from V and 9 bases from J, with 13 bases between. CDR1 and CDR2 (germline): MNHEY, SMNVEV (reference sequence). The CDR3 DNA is TGTGCCAGCATGGCAGGGGGGGTTGAGCAGTTCTTC. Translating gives CASMAGGVEQFF.

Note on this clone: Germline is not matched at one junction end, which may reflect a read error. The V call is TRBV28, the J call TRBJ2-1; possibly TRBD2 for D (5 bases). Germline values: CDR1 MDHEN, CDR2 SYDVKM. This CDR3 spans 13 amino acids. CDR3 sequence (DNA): TGTGCCAGCAGTCCCGAGGGCCCCGCGGATTTAATCTTC. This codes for CASSPEGPADLIF.

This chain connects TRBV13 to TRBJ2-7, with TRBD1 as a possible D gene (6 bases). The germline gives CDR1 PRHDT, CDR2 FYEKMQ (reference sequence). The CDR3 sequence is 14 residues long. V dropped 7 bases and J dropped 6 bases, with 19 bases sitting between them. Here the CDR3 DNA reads TGTGCCAGCACCCAGGGGTCTAGCCGCGGCGAGCAGTACTTC. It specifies CASTQGSSRGEQYF.

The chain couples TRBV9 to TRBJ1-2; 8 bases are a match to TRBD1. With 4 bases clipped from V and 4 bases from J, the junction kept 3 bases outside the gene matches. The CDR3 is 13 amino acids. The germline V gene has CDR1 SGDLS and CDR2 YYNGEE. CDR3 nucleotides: TGTGCCAGCAGCCGAGGGACAGGCTATGGCTACACCTTC. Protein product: CASSRGTGYGYTF.

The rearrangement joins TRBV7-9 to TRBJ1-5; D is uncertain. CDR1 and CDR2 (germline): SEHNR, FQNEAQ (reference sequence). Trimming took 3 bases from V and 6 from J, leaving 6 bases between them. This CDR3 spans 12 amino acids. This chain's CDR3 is CASSLYAQPQHF. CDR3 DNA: TGTGCCAGCAGCTTGTATGCTCAGCCCCAGCATTTT. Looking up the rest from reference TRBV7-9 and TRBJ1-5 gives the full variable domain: DTGVSQNPRHKITKRGQNVTFRCDPISEHNRLYWYRQTLGQGPEFLTYFQNEAQLEKSRLLSDRFSAERPKGSFSTLEIQRTEQGDSAMYLCASSLYAQPQHFGDGTRLSIL.

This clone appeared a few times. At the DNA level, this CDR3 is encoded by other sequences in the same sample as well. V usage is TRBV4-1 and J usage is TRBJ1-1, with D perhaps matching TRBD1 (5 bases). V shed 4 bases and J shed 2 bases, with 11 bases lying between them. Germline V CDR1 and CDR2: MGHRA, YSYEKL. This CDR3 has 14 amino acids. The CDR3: CASSLRQSNTEAFF. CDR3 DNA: TGCGCCAGCAGCCTCAGACAGTCTAACACTGAAGCTTTCTTT.

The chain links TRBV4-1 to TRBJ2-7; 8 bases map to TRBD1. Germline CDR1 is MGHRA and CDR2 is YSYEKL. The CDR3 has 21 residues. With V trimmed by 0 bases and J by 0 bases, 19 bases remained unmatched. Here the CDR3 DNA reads TGCGCCAGCAGCCAAGATATGGCAGGGACAGGACCAAATCCGAGCTCCTACGAGCAGTACTTC. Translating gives CASSQDMAGTGPNPSSYEQYF.

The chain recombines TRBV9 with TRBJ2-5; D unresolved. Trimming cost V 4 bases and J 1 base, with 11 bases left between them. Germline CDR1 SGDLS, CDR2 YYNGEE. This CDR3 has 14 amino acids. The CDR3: CASSPHGSQETQYF. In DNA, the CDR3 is TGTGCCAGCAGCCCCCACGGGTCCCAAGAGACCCAGTACTTC.

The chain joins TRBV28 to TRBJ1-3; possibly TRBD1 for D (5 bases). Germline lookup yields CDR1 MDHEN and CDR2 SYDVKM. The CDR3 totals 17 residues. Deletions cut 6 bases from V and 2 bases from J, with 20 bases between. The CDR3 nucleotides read TGTGCCAGCAGCCGCCTTTGGGGACGTATCGCTGGAAACACCATATATTTT. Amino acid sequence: CASSRLWGRIAGNTIYF.